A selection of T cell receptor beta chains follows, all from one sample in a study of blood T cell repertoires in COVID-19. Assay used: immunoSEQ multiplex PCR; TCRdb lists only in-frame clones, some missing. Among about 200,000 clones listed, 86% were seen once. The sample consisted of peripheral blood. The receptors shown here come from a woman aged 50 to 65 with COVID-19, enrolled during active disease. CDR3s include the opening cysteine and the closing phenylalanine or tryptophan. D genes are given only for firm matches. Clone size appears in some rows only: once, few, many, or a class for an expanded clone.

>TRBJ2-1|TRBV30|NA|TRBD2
CAWGAGGSYNEQFF
TGTGCCTGGGGAGCGGGGGGATCCTACAATGAGCAGTTCTTC
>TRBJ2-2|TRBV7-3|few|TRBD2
CASSLIGGGLASGELFF
TGTGCCAGCAGCTTAATAGGGGGTGGACTAGCGTCCGGGGAGCTGTTTTTT
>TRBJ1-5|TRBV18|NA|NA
CASSPDISGNQPQHF
TGTGCCAGCTCACCCGACATCTCCGGCAATCAGCCCCAGCATTTT
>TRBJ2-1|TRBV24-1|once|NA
CATSEQGGEQFF
TGTGCCACCAGTGAACAGGGTGGTGAGCAGTTCTTC
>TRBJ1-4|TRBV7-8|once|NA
CASSFGYNEKLFF
TGTGCCAGCAGCTTCGGGTATAATGAAAAACTGTTTTTT
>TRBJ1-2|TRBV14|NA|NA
CASSQDLRGASGYTF
TGTGCCAGCAGCCAAGATCTACGGGGGGCGAGTGGCTACACCTTC
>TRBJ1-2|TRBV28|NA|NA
CASSLDPLERGYTF
TGTGCCAGCAGTTTAGACCCCCTGGAGAGGGGCTACACCTTC
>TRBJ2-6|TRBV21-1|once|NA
CASSGDSACKANVLTF
TGTGCCAGCAGCGGAGACAGCGCTTGTAAGGCCAACGTCCTGACTTTC
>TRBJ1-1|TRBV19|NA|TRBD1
CASTVGTANTEAFF
TGTGCCAGTACCGTAGGGACAGCGAACACTGAAGCTTTCTTT
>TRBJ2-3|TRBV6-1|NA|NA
CASSEYGGGTQYF
TGTGCCAGCAGTGAATATGGGGGCGGCACGCAGTATTTT
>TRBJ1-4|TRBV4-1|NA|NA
CASSQTAGVEKLFF
TGCGCCAGCAGCCAGACGGCCGGGGTCGAAAAACTGTTTTTT
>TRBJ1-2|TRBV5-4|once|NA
CASSRKTDYGYTF
TGTGCCAGCAGCCGAAAGACAGACTATGGCTACACCTTC
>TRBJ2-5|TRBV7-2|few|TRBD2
CASSLGAGGGQTQYF
TGTGCCAGCAGCTTAGGAGCGGGGGGAGGACAGACCCAGTACTTC
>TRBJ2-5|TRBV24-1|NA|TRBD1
CATSDFRTGLETQYF
TGTGCCACCAGTGATTTCCGGACAGGTCTAGAGACCCAGTACTTC
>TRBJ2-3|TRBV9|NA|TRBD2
CASSASGGRTDTQYF
TGTGCCAGCAGCGCTTCGGGGGGGCGTACAGATACGCAGTATTTT
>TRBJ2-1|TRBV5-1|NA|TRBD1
CASSQDRVNEQFF
TGCGCCAGCAGCCAGGACAGGGTAAATGAGCAGTTCTTC
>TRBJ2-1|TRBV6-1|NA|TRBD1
CASSARTGSLYNEQFF
TGTGCCAGCAGTGCCAGGACAGGTTCCCTTTACAATGAGCAGTTCTTC
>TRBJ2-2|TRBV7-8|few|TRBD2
CASSLAVRGGTGELFF
TGTGCCAGCAGCTTAGCAGTAAGGGGAGGGACCGGGGAGCTGTTTTTT
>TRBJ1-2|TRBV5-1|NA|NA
CASRAGEDYGYTF
TGCGCCAGCAGAGCAGGGGAAGACTATGGCTACACCTTC
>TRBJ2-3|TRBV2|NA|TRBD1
CASSGDRGRTHTQYF
TGTGCCAGCAGTGGGGACAGGGGGAGAACACATACGCAGTATTTT
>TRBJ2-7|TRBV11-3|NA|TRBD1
CASSSGQGEQDEQYF
TGTGCCAGCAGCTCGGGACAGGGGGAACAGGACGAGCAGTACTTC
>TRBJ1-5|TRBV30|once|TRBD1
CAWSGTGINQPQHF
TGTGCCTGGAGTGGGACAGGGATCAATCAGCCCCAGCATTTT
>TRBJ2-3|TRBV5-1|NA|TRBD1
CASSLGDRVGDTQYF
TGCGCCAGCAGCTTGGGGGACAGGGTAGGAGATACGCAGTATTTT
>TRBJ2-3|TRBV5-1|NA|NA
CASRWTGYTDTQYF
TGCGCCAGCCGCTGGACTGGATACACAGATACGCAGTATTTT
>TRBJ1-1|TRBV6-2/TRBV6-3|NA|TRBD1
CASSRTGQGMGEAFF
TGTGCCAGCAGTCGAACAGGACAGGGGATGGGTGAAGCTTTCTTT
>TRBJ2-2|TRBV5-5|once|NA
CASSGTLQGAGELFF
TGTGCCAGCAGCGGTACACTTCAGGGCGCCGGGGAGCTGTTTTTT
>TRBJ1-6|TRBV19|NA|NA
CASLAGQGISPLHF
TGTGCCAGTTTGGCGGGGCAGGGAATTTCACCCCTCCACTTT
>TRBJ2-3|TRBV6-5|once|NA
CASSSSLSSTDTQYF
TGTGCCAGCAGTTCTTCTCTTTCTAGCACAGATACGCAGTATTTT
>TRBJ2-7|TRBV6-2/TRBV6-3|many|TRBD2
CASSWDYQSSYEQYF
TGTGCCAGCAGTTGGGACTACCAAAGCTCCTACGAGCAGTACTTC
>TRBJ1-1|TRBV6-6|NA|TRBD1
CAIRQGDTEAFF
TGTGCCATCCGACAGGGCGACACTGAAGCTTTCTTT
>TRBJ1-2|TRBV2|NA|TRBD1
CASVQGTVLGYTF
TGTGCCAGCGTACAGGGGACTGTACTTGGCTACACCTTC
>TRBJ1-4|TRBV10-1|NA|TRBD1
CASRRGTGILENEKLFF
TGCGCCAGCAGACGCGGGACAGGGATCCTCGAGAATGAAAAACTGTTTTTT
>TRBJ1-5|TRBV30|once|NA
CAWSVQVSNQPQHF
TGTGCCTGGAGTGTACAGGTTAGCAATCAGCCCCAGCATTTT
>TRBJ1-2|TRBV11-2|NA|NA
CASSPWRVDLRGANGYTF
TGTGCCAGCAGCCCATGGAGGGTAGATCTAAGGGGTGCGAATGGCTACACCTTC